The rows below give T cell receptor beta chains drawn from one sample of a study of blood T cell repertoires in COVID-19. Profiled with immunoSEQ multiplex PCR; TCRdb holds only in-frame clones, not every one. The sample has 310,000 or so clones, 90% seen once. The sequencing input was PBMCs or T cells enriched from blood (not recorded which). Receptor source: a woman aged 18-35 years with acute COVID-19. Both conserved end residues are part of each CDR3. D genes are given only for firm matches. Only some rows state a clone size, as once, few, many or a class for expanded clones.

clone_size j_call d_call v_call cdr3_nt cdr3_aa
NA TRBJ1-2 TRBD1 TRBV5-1 TGCGCCAGCAGCTTGGGGACAGGGGTCCGTGACGGCTACACCTTC CASSLGTGVRDGYTF
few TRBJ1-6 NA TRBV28 TGTGCCTCCGGCGGCGCGATCACCTACTATAATTCACCCCTCCACTTT CASGGAITYYNSPLHF
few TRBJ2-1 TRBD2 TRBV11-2 TGTGCCAGCAGCAAGTGGGGGGGTAGCGTTAATGAGCAGTTCTTC CASSKWGGSVNEQFF
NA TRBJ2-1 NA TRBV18 TGTGCCAGCTCACCCGGGAATGAGCAGTTCTTC CASSPGNEQFF
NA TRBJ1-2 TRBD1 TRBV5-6 TGTGCCAGCAGCCCTGCGTGGGGGTTTGACAGGGCTGGTGGCTACACCTTC CASSPAWGFDRAGGYTF
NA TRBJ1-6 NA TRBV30 TGTGCCTGGAGTGTACAGGGCCACTCACCCCTCCACTTT CAWSVQGHSPLHF
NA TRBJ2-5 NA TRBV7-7 TGTGCCAGCAGCTTGGGCTTAAACCAAGAGACCCAGTACTTC CASSLGLNQETQYF
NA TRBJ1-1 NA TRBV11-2 TGTGCCAGCAGCTTAGCTTCCAACACTGAAGCTTTCTTT CASSLASNTEAFF
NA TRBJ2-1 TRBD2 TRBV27 TGTGCCAGCAGTGAGCCGGGACTAGCCAACAATGAGCAGTTCTTC CASSEPGLANNEQFF
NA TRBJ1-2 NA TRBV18 TGTGCCAGCTCACCAGACACATATGGCTACACCTTC CASSPDTYGYTF